Below, 15 T cell receptor beta chains from the same sample are listed, as sequenced in a study of T cells after yellow fever vaccination. Via MiXCR, TCRdb re-called the 5' RACE reads, giving one row per CDR3 protein. The table includes about 32,000 distinct CDR3 sequences, less than 8.5% detected once. The sequences come from PBMCs, either bulk or a sorted T-cell subset (CD4+, CD8+, memory, or dextramer-sorted; not recorded which), collected on the day of the first yellow fever vaccination. The receptors come from a young man who received the YFV17D yellow fever vaccine.

A remark on this clonotype: One junction end disagrees with the germline gene, perhaps due to a read error. The chain employs TRBV2 and TRBJ2-5; 9 bases agree with TRBD1. Germline CDR1 and CDR2: SNHLY and FYNNEI. The CDR3 spans 12 residues. CDR3 DNA sequence: TGTGCCAGCAGTGCGAACCGGGACAGGGAGGACTTC. The encoded protein is CASSANRDREDF.

This clonotype was picked up a small number of times. V and J are TRBV27 and TRBJ2-2; 9 nucleotides match TRBD1. Trimming removed 7 bases from V and 3 bases from J; junction bases left unmatched: 6. CDR1 and CDR2 (germline): MNHEY, SMNVEV (reference sequence). The CDR3 has 15 amino acids. CDR3 nucleotides: TGTGCCAGCACCTCCGGACAGGGGCACACCGGGGAGCTGTTTTTT. It translates to CASTSGQGHTGELFF.

This clonotype was observed at least ten times. The V gene is TRBV6-2 or TRBV6-3, the J gene TRBJ2-7, with D possibly being TRBD2 (6 bases). Germline V gene sequence: CDR1 MNHEY, CDR2 SVGEGT. V lost 2 bases and J 1 base, leaving 9 bases between the germline ends. The CDR3 is made up of 14 amino acids. The CDR3 protein is CASSYRETSYEQYV. The CDR3 bases are TGTGCCAGCAGTTACCGGGAGACGTCCTACGAGCAGTACGTC.

This clonotype appeared a few times. This rearrangement joins TRBV6-5 to TRBJ1-2, with no clear D. Germline V gene lookup returns CDR1 MNHEY and CDR2 SVGAGI. V shed 0 bases and J shed 8 bases, with 16 bases lying between them. This CDR3 has 15 amino acids. This chain's CDR3 is CASSYSGRRSGGYTF. For the CDR3, the DNA is TGTGCCAGCAGTTACTCGGGCCGGCGATCGGGGGGCTACACCTTC.

In its sample, this clonotype was seen many times. This chain connects TRBV4-3 to TRBJ1-2; perhaps TRBD1 as D (5 bases). The CDR3 has 13 residues. CDR1 and CDR2 from the germline V gene are LGHNA and YSLEER. With 0 bases removed from V and 8 bases from J, the gap between germline ends came to 10 bases. CDR3 in DNA: TGCGCCAGCAGCCAAGACCGGGGCCCGGGCTACACCTTC. This translates into CASSQDRGPGYTF.

This clonotype was seen ten or more times. This rearrangement joins TRBV29-1 to TRBJ2-3; D might be TRBD1 or TRBD2, each matching 7 bases. Per germline, CDR1 SQVTM and CDR2 ANQGSEA. V lost 4 bases and J 6 bases, leaving 20 bases between the germline ends. CDR3 length equals 15 residues. CDR3 sequence reads: CSVGEWRGGGDTQYF. The CDR3 region has the DNA TGCAGCGTTGGTGAATGGCGGGGAGGGGGCGATACGCAGTATTTT.

In this sample, this clonotype turned up many times. The rearrangement links TRBV4-1 to TRBJ2-2; the match to TRBD1 covers 7 bases. CDR1 is MGHRA, CDR2 YSYEKL, per germline. J gave up 3 bases and V 6 bases, and 10 bases lay outside the gene matches. The CDR3 has 16 amino acids. CDR3 protein: CASRRTGAKHTGELFF. The CDR3 DNA sequence: TGCGCCAGCAGGCGAACAGGGGCCAAGCACACCGGGGAGCTGTTTTTT.

This clonotype came up a few times. V usage is TRBV6-4 and J usage is TRBJ1-1; no clear D. The germline V gene has CDR1 MRHNA and CDR2 SNTAGT. This CDR3 has 13 residues. Trimming left V 6 bases short and J 1 base short, with 9 bases between. CDR3 coding DNA: TGTGCCAGCAGCTTTTCGGAGAACACTGAAGCTTTCTTT. Protein sequence: CASSFSENTEAFF.

V and J are TRBV11-2 and TRBJ2-1, with D perhaps TRBD2 (6 bases). Germline loops: CDR1 SGHAT, CDR2 FQNNGV. Trimming pared 0 bases from V and 6 bases from J, leaving 12 bases between. The CDR3 totals 15 residues. CDR3 loop: CASSLDAGNFNEQFF. CDR3 DNA: TGTGCCAGCAGCTTAGATGCGGGGAATTTCAATGAGCAGTTCTTC. The complete variable domain, with remaining parts taken from reference TRBV11-2 and TRBJ2-1, reads EAGVAQSPRYKIIEKRQSVAFWCNPISGHATLYWYQQILGQGPKLLIQFQNNGVVDDSQLPKDRFSAERLKGVDSTLKIQPAKLEDSAVYLCASSLDAGNFNEQFFGPGTRLTVL.

This clonotype has at least ten counts. This chain connects TRBV7-2 to TRBJ2-7; D perhaps matches TRBD2 (6 bases). The germline CDR1 and CDR2 sequences are SGHTA and FQGNSA. This CDR3 is 15 amino acids long. V lost 6 bases and J lost 5, with 20 bases in between. CDR3 residues: CASRAGPTTIHEQYF. The CDR3 DNA is TGTGCCAGCAGGGCGGGACCCACAACTATCCACGAGCAGTACTTC.

The J gene is TRBJ2-5, the V gene TRBV20-1; 8 nucleotides match TRBD2. Germline-derived CDR1 and CDR2 are DFQATT and SNEGSKA (reference sequence). This CDR3 is 14 amino acids long. The J segment lost 2 bases and the V segment lost 6 bases, leaving 8 bases of the junction unmatched. The CDR3 nucleotides are TGCAGTGCGAATAGCGGGGTCGGGCAAGAGACCCAGTACTTC. Encoded protein: CSANSGVGQETQYF.

This clonotype was recorded at least ten times. The chain employs TRBV12-3 or TRBV12-4 and TRBJ2-4; 11 nucleotides match TRBD1. The CDR3 consists of 15 residues. The ends lost 2 bases at V and 7 bases at J; junction bases unmatched: 4. The CDR3 loop is CASSLRGQGGNIQYF. The CDR3 DNA follows: TGTGCCAGCAGTTTAAGGGGACAGGGGGGGAACATTCAGTACTTC.

This clonotype was observed at least ten times. The rearrangement links TRBV24-1 to TRBJ2-6; no clear D. Germline V gives CDR1 KGHDR, CDR2 SFDVKD. The CDR3 has 15 residues. With 5 bases removed from V and 4 bases from J, the gap between germline ends came to 11 bases. The CDR3 DNA reads as TGTGCCACCAGTGGTATCGGCCGCGGGGCCAACGTCCTGACTTTC. Its protein product is CATSGIGRGANVLTF.

This clonotype appeared many times. The chain couples TRBV27 to TRBJ1-6; unclear D gene. Trimming took 2 bases from V and 10 from J, leaving 9 bases between them. Germline CDR1 is MNHEY and CDR2 is SMNVEV (reference sequence). The length of the CDR3 is 13 residues. The CDR3 DNA sequence: TGTGCCAGCAGTTTAAACGCAGAGTCACCCCTCCACTTT. It encodes CASSLNAESPLHF.

In this sample, this clonotype turned up many times. V gene TRBV14 combines with J gene TRBJ1-1; D is undetermined. The CDR3 runs to 14 residues. Germline V gene sequence: CDR1 SGHDN, CDR2 FVKESK. Trimming took 3 bases from V and 4 from J, leaving 12 bases between them. CDR3 loop: CASSQGFIRTEAFF. As DNA, the CDR3 is TGTGCCAGCAGCCAGGGTTTTATTCGCACTGAAGCTTTCTTT. Full variable domain (rest looked up from reference TRBV14 and TRBJ1-1): EAGVTQFPSHSVIEKGQTVTLRCDPISGHDNLYWYRRVMGKEIKFLLHFVKESKQDESGMPNNRFLAERTGGTYSTLKVQPAELEDSGVYFCASSQGFIRTEAFFGQGTRLTVV.